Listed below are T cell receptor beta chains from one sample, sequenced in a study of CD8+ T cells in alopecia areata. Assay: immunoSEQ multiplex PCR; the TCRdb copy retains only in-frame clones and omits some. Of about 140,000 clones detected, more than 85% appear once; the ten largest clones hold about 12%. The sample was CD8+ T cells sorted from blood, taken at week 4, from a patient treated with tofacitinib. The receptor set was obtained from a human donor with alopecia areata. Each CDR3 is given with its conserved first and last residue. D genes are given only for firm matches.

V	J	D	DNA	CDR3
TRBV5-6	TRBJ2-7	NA	TGTGCCAGCAGCTTCACGTCAAACTCCTACGAGCAGTACTTC	CASSFTSNSYEQYF
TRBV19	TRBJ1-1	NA	TGTGCCAGTAGTATCCACGACAGCTGGGATAAAGCTTTCTTT	CASSIHDSWDKAFF
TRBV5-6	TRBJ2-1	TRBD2	TGTGCCAGCAGCTTAGAGCGGGAGTCTTCCGATGAGCAGTTCTTC	CASSLERESSDEQFF
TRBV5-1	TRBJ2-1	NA	TGCGCCAGCAGCTTGGGCTCCCGGAATGAGCAGTTCTTC	CASSLGSRNEQFF
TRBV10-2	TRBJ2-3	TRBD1	TGCGCCAGCAGGGCCGGGACAGGGGGCTGGGATACGCAGTATTTT	CASRAGTGGWDTQYF
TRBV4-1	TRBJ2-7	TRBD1	TGCGCCAGCAGCCACCCCGGGACAGGGTCCTACGAGCAGTACTTC	CASSHPGTGSYEQYF
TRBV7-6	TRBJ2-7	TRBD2	TGTGCCAGCAGCCAAAGTGGGGGGACTAGGACCTACGAGCAGTACTTC	CASSQSGGTRTYEQYF
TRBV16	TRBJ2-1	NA	TGTGCCAGCAGCTTACATAAGTACAATGAGCAGTTCTTC	CASSLHKYNEQFF
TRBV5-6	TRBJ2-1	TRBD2	TGTGCCAGCAGCGCCGGGACTAGCGGAAGACAGTTCTTC	CASSAGTSGRQFF
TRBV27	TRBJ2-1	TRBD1	TGTGCCAGCAGTCCTAAACCGGGACAGTACAATGAGCAGTTCTTC	CASSPKPGQYNEQFF
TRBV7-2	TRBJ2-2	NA	TGTGCCAGCAGCTTTCACTCGACTAGGGGTCGCACCGGGGAGCTGTTTTTT	CASSFHSTRGRTGELFF
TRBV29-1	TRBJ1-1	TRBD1	TGCAGCGTCGCCAGGGACAGAGAAGCTTTCTTT	CSVARDREAFF
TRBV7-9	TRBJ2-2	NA	TGTGCCAGCAGCCTCCCTAGGGTCCGGGAGCTGTTTTTT	CASSLPRVRELFF